This T cell receptor (beta chain) was obtained from a study of type 1 and type 2 diabetes patients (dated by TCRdb to the mid-2010s). Study-level background: About ten type 1 diabetes patients, a few type 2 diabetes patients and six or seven nondiabetic controls were recruited in China to form the cohort. In the study, high-throughput sequencing was used to profile TCRbeta repertoires so that type 1 diabetes, type 2 diabetes and nondiabetic individuals could be compared. A total of 15 million to 20 million paired-end reads were generated across the whole study. V gene usage was similar between approximately 20-cycle and roughly 25-cycle amplification, suggesting similar primer efficiencies and random PCR bias. Sequencing of the TCRbeta libraries was paired-end and was performed on Illumina HiSeq 2000 or MiSeq instruments. Type 2 diabetes patients served as a disease comparison group for the type 1 diabetes patients. Across the study, CD4+ and CD8+ T cells were positively selected from PBMCs using CD4 or CD8 MicroBeads on MACS columns. Overall study outcomes, separate from this receptor: Study groups were not matched for age and gender, which possibly biased interpretation. Only a few highly-expanded CD4+ clones (median one) were found in type 2 diabetes patients, and these clones made up a median around 4% of reads. Highly correlated V and J gene usage patterns were observed for type 2 diabetes and control samples, with an average of around 0.97 between samples. Only a limited number of T2D and control samples were sequenced, so some T1D-only HECs might also appear in more T2D or control samples. Type 2 diabetes repertoires showed high diversity, significantly greater than type 1 diabetes repertoires in both CD4+ and CD8+ T cells.

Instrument used: Illumina MiSeq. TCRbeta CDR3 amplification used genomic DNA from the sorted T cell subsets as template. The TCRbeta CDR3 region was amplified by multiplex PCR using 30 forward and 13 reverse primers. PCR products were purified with AMPure XP beads, then indices and adaptors were added in a second approximately 25-cycle PCR. Before sequencing, the libraries were purified from gel with the QIAquick Gel Extraction Kit. In the paper's pipeline: Paired-end reads were merged with FLASH and aligned to IMGT V, D and J germline references using IgBLAST. After reads whose alignment identity to germline references fell below 70% were discarded, more than 9,500,000 reads remained study-wide. CDR3 boundaries, reading frame and productivity were assigned according to IMGT definitions. Highly-expanded clones were defined as clones at or above 1% of reads, and diversity was measured by normalized Shannon entropy. Unpaired two-tailed t-tests were used to test for differences in Shannon entropy between groups. TCRdb passed the public sequencing reads through fastp at Q25 and MiXCR, retaining productive beta sequences. Identical CDR3 protein sequences are pooled into one entry, listed with their most common genes and DNA. It is TCRdb's table, rather than the study itself, that gives the V and J calls and clone size. The sample records some 250,000 distinct CDR3 sequences, around 47% of which are singletons. Clones ranked in the top ten supply approximately 15% of the sample.

Every diabetic patient fulfilled standard classification criteria for type 1 or type 2 diabetes, and glucose and C-peptide were evaluated using WHO-recommended methods. Donors with other autoimmune diseases or infections within the previous four weeks were excluded. From each participant, approximately 10 milliliters of peripheral blood were collected. PBMCs were isolated with LymphoPrep density separation. On this clonotype: It lacks a known antigen. Nothing much larger sits one base from this clone, and base qualities are not available.

The germline V gene gives CDR1 as KGHDR and CDR2 as SFDVKD. The CDR3, from cysteine to phenylalanine, totals 13 residues. Left in the record is the CDR3 DNA by itself, 39 bases read in frame from the first base. Ends trimmed: V by 9 bases, J by 10 bases; bases unmatched to a gene: 13. This sequence uses TRBV24-1 and TRBJ1-1; 7 junctional bases match TRBD1. Material: peripheral blood mononuclear cells (PBMCs). The receptor comes from a man between 18 and 29 years old with type 2 diabetes. CDR3 protein: CATSTPTGAVAFF. Here is the DNA: TGTGCCACCTCCACCCCAACAGGGGCAGTAGCTTTCTTT.